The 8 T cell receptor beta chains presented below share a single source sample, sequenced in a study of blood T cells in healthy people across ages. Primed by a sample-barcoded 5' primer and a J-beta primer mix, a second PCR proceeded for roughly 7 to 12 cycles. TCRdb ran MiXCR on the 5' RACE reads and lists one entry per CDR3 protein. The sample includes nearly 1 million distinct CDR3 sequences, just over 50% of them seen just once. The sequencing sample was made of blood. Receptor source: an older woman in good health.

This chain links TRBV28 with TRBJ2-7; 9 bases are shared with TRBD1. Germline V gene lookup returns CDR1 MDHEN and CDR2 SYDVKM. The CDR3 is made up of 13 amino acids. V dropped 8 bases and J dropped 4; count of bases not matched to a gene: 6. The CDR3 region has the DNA TGTGCCAGCGGAGGACAGGGGATTTACGAGCAGTACTTC. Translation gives CASGGQGIYEQYF.

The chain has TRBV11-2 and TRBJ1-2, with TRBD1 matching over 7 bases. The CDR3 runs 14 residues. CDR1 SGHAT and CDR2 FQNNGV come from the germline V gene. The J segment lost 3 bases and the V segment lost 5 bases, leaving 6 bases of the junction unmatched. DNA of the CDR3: TGTGCCAGCAGCCCCCACAGGGGACACTATGGCTACACCTTC. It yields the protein CASSPHRGHYGYTF.

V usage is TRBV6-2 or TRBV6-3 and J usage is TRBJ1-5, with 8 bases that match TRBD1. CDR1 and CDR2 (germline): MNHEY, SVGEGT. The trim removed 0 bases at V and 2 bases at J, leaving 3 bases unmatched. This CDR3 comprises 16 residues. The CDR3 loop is CASSYSTGAGNQPQHF. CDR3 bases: TGTGCCAGCAGTTACTCGACAGGGGCGGGCAATCAGCCCCAGCATTTT.

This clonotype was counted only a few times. Here the CDR3 DNA reads TGCAGTGCTACGGTGGGAGAGACCCAGTACTTC. Protein: CSATVGETQYF. The chain recombines TRBV20-1 with TRBJ2-5, with unresolved D. CDR3 length equals 11 residues. CDR1 is DFQATT, CDR2 SNEGSKA, per germline (reference sequence). V gave up 4 bases and J gave up 4 bases, with 7 bases separating them.

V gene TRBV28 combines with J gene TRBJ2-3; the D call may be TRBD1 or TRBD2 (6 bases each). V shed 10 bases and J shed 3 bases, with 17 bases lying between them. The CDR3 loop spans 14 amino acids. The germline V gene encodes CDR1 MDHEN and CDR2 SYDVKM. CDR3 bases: TGTGCCACGAAGGGACAACGGGAGACAGATACGCAGTATTTT. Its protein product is CATKGQRETDTQYF.

This CDR3 is CASSLSQRQKSYNEQYF. DNA of the CDR3: TGTGCCAGCAGTTTATCCCAGCGACAGAAATCCTACAATGAGCAGTACTTC. This chain connects TRBV28 to TRBJ2-1; the D gene is possibly TRBD1 (5 bases). The assigned J gene may be wrong: the sequence end matches TRBJ2-7 better. CDR3 length: 17 amino acids. CDR1 is MDHEN, CDR2 SYDVKM, per germline.

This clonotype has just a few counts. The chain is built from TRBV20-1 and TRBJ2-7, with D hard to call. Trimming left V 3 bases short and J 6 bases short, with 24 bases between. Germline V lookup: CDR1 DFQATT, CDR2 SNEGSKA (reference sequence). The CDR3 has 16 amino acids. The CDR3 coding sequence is TGCAGTGCTAGTGAAGTAGAGGCGCTATCATGGTCCGAGCAGTACTTC. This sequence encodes CSASEVEALSWSEQYF.

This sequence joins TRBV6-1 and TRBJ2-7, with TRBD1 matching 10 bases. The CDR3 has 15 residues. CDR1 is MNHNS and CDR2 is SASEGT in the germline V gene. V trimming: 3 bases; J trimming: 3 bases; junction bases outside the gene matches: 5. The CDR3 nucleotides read TGTGCCAGCAGTGACCGGACAGGGGGTGGCTACGAGCAGTACTTC. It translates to CASSDRTGGGYEQYF.